Listed here is a single T cell receptor (beta chain). Its specificity is not known. Stated time point: week 47, end of study. One vaccine dose held 300 ug of mutant IDH1 20-mer peptide and came with topical imiquimod. Eight vaccine doses were administered to patients at weeks 1, 3, 5, 7, 11, 15, 19 and 23. Generated by immunoSEQ multiplex PCR, the TCRdb table keeps only in-frame clones and is missing some. Here the sample spans more than 30,000 clones, about 86% being singletons. V gave up 2 bases and J gave up 3 bases, with 15 bases separating them. In germline, CDR1 is SGHTS, CDR2 YDEGEE. This CDR3 spans 15 amino acids. The record originates from a study of a mutant IDH1 vaccine in newly diagnosed glioma. About the research overall: Either 4-6 weeks after radiotherapy alone or alongside temozolomide, vaccination was begun. Previous care, which was radiotherapy, temozolomide, or both, most often involved both. The timing of visit V12 was week 35, and that of visit V13 was week 47.

Sequences were derived from PBMCs, sampled from a glioma patient whose treatment included an IDH1 peptide vaccine. The source of this sequence is a man aged 25-45 years with glioma. V and J are TRBV5-8 and TRBJ2-7; TRBD1 is a possible D gene (5 bases). As DNA, the CDR3 is TGTGCCAGCAGCTTACTGTCTGACAGTAACTACGAGCAGTACTTC. Its protein product is CASSLLSDSNYEQYF. The variable domain in full, with the rest retrieved from reference TRBV5-8 and TRBJ2-7, is EAGVTQSPTHLIKTRGQQATLRCSPISGHTSVYWYQQALGLGLQFLLWYDEGEERNRGNFPPRFSGRQFPNYSSELNVNALELEDSALYLCASSLLSDSNYEQYFGPGTRLTVT.